This TCR beta chain was sequenced in a study of T cell responses to AZD1222 COVID-19 vaccine. A remark on this clone: Its antigen is unidentified.

Clones were read by immunoSEQ multiplex PCR, and TCRdb kept only the in-frame ones, dropping some. The data show 150,000 to 200,000 clones, 80% to 95% seen once. Study-level results: Donors were mostly white British, more females; clonal diversity possibly underestimated. There were vaccine-associated CD4 TCRs across spike, dominant at 160-218 and 743-854. Targets within unmutated variant regions were reportedly found for nearly half of spike-specific TCRs.

The CDR3 loop spans 14 amino acids. Germline V gene data show CDR1 as SEHNR and CDR2 as FQNEAQ (reference sequence). V was cut by 4 bases and J by 7 bases, with 16 bases left in between. The clonotype was recovered from an adult in good health. The sample in question was peripheral blood, obtained on day 0 of AZD1222 vaccination. V is TRBV7-9 and J is TRBJ1-2; D gene ambiguous. CDR3 in DNA: TGTGCCAGCAGCTCCAGACGGGCGGGAGGTGGCTACACCTTC. This encodes CASSSRRAGGGYTF.